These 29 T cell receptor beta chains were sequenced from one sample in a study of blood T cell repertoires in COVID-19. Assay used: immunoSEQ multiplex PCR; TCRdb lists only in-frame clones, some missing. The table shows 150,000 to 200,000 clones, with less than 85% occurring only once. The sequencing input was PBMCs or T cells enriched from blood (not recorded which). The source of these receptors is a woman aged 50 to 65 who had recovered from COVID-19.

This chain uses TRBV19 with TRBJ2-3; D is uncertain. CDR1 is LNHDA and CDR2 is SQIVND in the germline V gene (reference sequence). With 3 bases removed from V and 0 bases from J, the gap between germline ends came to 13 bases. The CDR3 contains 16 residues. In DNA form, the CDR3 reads TGTGCCAGTAGTATTACTGTAACTCCTAGCACAGATACGCAGTATTTT. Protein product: CASSITVTPSTDTQYF.

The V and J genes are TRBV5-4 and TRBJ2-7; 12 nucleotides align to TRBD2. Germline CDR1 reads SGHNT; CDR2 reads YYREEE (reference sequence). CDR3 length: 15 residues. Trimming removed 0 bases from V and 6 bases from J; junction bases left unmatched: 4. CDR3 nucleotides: TGTGCCAGCAGCTTGGATCGGGGACTAGCGGGCGAGCAGTACGTC. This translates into CASSLDRGLAGEQYV.

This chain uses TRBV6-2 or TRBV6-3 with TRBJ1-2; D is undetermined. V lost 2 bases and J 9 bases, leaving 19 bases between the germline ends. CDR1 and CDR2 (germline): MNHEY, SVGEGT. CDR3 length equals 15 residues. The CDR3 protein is CASSYADSLFYRYTF. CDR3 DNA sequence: TGTGCCAGCAGTTACGCGGACTCCCTATTCTACCGCTACACCTTC.

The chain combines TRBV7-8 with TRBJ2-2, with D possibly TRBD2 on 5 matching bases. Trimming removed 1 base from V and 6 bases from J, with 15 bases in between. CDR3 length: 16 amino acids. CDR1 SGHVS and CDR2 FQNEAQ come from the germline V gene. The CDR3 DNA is TGTGCCAGCAGCTTAGGGGCGAGGCTAGCCCCCGGGGAGCTGTTTTTT. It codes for CASSLGARLAPGELFF.

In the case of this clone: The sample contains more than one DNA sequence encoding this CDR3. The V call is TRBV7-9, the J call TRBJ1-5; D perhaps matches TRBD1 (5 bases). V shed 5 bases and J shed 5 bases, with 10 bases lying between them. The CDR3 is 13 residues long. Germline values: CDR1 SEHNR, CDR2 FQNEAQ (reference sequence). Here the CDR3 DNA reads TGTGCCAGCAGCCCAACAGGCTATCAGCCCCAGCATTTT. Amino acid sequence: CASSPTGYQPQHF.

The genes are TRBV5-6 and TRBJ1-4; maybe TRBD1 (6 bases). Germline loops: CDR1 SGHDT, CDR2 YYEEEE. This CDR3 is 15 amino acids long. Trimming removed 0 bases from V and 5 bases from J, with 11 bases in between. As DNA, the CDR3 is TGTGCCAGCAGCTTGGTGGACAGCCGAAATGAAAAACTGTTTTTT. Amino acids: CASSLVDSRNEKLFF.

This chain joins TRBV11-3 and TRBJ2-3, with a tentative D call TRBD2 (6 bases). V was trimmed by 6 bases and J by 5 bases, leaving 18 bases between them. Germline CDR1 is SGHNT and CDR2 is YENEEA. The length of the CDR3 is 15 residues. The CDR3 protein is CASSNSVGLGDTQYF. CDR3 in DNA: TGTGCCAGCAGTAATAGCGTGGGACTGGGAGATACGCAGTATTTT.

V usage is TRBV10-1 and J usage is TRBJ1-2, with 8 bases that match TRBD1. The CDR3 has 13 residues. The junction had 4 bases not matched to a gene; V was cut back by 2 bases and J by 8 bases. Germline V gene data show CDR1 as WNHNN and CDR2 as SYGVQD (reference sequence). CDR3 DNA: TGCGCCAGCAGTGAGACGGGACAGGTGGGCTACACCTTC. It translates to CASSETGQVGYTF.

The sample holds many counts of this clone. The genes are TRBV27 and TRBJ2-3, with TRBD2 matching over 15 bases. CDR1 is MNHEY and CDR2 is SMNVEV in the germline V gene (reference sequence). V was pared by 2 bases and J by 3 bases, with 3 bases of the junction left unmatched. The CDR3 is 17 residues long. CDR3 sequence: CASSLGLAGGRTDTQYF. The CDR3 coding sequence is TGTGCCAGCAGTTTAGGACTAGCGGGGGGGAGGACAGATACGCAGTATTTT.

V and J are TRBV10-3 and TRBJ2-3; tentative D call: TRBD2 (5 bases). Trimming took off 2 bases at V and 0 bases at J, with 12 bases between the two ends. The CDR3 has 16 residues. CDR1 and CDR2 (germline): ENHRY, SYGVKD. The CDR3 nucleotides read TGTGCCATCAGTGAGCCCCAGGCGGGCAGCACAGATACGCAGTATTTT. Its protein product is CAISEPQAGSTDTQYF.

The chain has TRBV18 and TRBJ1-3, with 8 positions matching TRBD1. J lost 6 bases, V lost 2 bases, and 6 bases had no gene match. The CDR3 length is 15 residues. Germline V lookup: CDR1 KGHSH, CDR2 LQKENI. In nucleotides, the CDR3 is TGTGCCAGCTCACCAGGGGACAGGAGGGCAAACACCATATATTTT. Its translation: CASSPGDRRANTIYF.

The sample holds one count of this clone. CDR3 bases: TGTGCCAGCGGTGAGGCGGATACGCAGTATTTT. This encodes CASGEADTQYF. This chain links TRBV7-9 with TRBJ2-3; D gene uncertain. Trimming shortened V by 8 bases and J by 6 bases, and 9 bases separated the two germline ends. CDR3 length: 11 residues. Germline V CDR1 and CDR2: SEHNR, FQNEAQ (reference sequence).

The CDR3 sequence: CASSGTSGRANEQFF. As DNA, the CDR3 is TGTGCCAGCTCCGGGACTAGCGGGAGGGCCAATGAGCAGTTCTTC. The chain links TRBV7-9 to TRBJ2-1; 16 nucleotides agree with TRBD2. CDR3 length: 15 amino acids. The V gene's germline CDR1 is SEHNR and CDR2 FQNEAQ (reference sequence). V shed 8 bases, J shed 6 bases, and the junction held 4 bases outside the gene matches. The variable domain in full, completed from reference TRBV7-9 and TRBJ2-1, reads DTGVSQNPRHKITKRGQNVTFRCDPISEHNRLYWYRQTLGQGPEFLTYFQNEAQLEKSRLLSDRFSAERPKGSFSTLEIQRTEQGDSAMYLCASSGTSGRANEQFFGPGTRLTVL.

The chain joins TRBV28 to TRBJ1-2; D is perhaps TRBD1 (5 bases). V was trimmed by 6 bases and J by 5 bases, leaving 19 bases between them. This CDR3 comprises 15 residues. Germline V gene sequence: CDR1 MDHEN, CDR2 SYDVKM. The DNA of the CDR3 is TGTGCCAGCAGCAGAACCAGGGTGAATGAATATGGCTACACCTTC. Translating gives CASSRTRVNEYGYTF.

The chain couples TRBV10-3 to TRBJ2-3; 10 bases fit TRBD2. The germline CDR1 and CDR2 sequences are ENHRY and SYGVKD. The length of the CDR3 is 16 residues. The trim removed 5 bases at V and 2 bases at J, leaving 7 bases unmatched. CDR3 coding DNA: TGTGCCATCAGTCCCACCGGGACTAGCGTCACAGATACGCAGTATTTT. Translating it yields CAISPTGTSVTDTQYF.

The CDR3 DNA reads as TGTGCCTGGAGTGTGGGAGGGACCTTTTCACCCCTCCACTTT. Protein sequence: CAWSVGGTFSPLHF. This chain connects TRBV30 to TRBJ1-6, with D tentatively TRBD1 (5 bases). V shed 0 bases and J shed 9 bases, with 12 bases lying between them. CDR1 is GTSNPN and CDR2 is SVGIG in the germline V gene (reference sequence). CDR3 length: 14 amino acids. Filled out from reference TRBV30 and TRBJ1-6, the complete variable domain reads SQTIHQWPATLVQPVGSPLSLECTVEGTSNPNLYWYRQAAGRGLQLLFYSVGIGQISSEVPQNLSASRPQDRQFILSSKKLLLSDSGFYLCAWSVGGTFSPLHFGNGTRLTVT.

CDR3 sequence: CASSFSGETDEQFF. CDR3 sequence (DNA): TGTGCCAGCAGCTTTTCAGGGGAGACGGATGAGCAGTTCTTC. This rearrangement joins TRBV7-9 to TRBJ2-1, with D possibly TRBD1 on 6 matching bases. There are 14 residues in the CDR3. Germline V gene sequence: CDR1 SEHNR, CDR2 FQNEAQ (reference sequence). Trimming cost V 3 bases and J 8 bases, with 14 bases left between them.

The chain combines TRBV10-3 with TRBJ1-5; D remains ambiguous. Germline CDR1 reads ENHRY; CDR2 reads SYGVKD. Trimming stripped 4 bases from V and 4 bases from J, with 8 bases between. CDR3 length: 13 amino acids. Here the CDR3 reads CAISGEGNQPQHF. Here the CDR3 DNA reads TGTGCCATCAGTGGGGAGGGAAATCAGCCCCAGCATTTT.

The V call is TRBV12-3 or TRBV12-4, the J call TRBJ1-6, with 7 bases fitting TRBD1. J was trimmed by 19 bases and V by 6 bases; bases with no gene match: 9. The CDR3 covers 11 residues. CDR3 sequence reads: CASRETGLLHF. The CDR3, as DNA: TGTGCCAGCAGGGAGACAGGGCTACTGCACTTT.

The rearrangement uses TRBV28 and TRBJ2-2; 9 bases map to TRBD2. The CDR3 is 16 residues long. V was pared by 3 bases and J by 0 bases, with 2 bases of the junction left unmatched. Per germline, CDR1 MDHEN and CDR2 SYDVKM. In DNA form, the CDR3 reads TGTGCCAGCAGTTTCCTAGCGGGGACGAACACCGGGGAGCTGTTTTTT. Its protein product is CASSFLAGTNTGELFF.

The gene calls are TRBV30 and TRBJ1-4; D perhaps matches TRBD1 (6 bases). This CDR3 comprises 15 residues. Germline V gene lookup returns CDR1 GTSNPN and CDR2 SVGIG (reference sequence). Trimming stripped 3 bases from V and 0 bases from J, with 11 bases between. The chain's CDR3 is CAWRRGGTTNEKLFF. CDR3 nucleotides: TGTGCCTGGAGGAGAGGGGGTACAACTAATGAAAAACTGTTTTTT.

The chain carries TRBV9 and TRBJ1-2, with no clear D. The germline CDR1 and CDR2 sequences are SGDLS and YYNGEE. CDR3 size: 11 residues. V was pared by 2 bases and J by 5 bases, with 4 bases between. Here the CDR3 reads CASSVMYGYTF. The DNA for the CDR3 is TGTGCCAGCAGCGTTATGTATGGCTACACCTTC.

CDR3 protein: CASSEGRRSYEQYV. Written as DNA, the CDR3 is TGTGCCAGCAGTGAAGGTCGCAGGTCCTACGAGCAGTACGTC. V and J are TRBV2 and TRBJ2-7; D is uncertain. There are 14 residues in the CDR3. The germline V and J ends were trimmed by 1 base and 1 base, with 8 bases remaining between them. The germline gives CDR1 SNHLY, CDR2 FYNNEI.

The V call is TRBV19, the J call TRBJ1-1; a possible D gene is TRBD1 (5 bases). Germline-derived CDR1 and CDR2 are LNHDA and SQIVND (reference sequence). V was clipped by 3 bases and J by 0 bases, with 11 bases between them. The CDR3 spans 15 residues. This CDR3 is CASSIGGNLNTEAFF. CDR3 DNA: TGTGCCAGTAGTATCGGGGGGAATTTGAACACTGAAGCTTTCTTT.

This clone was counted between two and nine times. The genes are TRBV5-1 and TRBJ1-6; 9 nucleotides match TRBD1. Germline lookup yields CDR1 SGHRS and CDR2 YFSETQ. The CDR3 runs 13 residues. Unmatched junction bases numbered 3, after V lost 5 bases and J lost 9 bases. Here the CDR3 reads CASRDRGLSPLHF. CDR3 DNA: TGCGCCAGCAGGGACAGGGGCCTTTCACCCCTCCACTTT. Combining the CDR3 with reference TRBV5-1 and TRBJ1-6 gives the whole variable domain KAGVTQTPRYLIKTRGQQVTLSCSPISGHRSVSWYQQTPGQGLQFLFEYFSETQRNKGNFPGRFSGRQFSNSRSEMNVSTLELGDSALYLCASRDRGLSPLHFGNGTRLTVT.

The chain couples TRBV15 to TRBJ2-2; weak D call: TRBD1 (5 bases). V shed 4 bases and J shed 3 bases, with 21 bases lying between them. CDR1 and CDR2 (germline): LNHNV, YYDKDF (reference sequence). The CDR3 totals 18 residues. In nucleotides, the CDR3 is TGTGCCACCAGCACCATAGAATGGCAGGGTTGGGACACCGGGGAGCTGTTTTTT. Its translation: CATSTIEWQGWDTGELFF.

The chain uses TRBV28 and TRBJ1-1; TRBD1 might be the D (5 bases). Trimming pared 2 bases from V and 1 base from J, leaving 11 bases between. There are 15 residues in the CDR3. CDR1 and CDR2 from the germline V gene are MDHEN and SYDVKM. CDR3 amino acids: CASSLALGANTEAFF. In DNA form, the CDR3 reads TGTGCCAGCAGTTTAGCACTTGGGGCGAACACTGAAGCTTTCTTT. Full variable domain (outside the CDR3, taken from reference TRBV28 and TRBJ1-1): DVKVTQSSRYLVKRTGEKVFLECVQDMDHENMFWYRQDPGLGLRLIYFSYDVKMKEKGDIPEGYSVSREKKERFSLILESASTNQTSMYLCASSLALGANTEAFFGQGTRLTVV.

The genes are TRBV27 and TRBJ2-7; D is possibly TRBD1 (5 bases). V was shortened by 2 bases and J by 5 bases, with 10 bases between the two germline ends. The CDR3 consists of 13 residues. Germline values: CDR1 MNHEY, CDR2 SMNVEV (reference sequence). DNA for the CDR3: TGTGCCAGCAGTTTAAGGGGTGCCAACGAGCAGTACGTC. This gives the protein CASSLRGANEQYV.

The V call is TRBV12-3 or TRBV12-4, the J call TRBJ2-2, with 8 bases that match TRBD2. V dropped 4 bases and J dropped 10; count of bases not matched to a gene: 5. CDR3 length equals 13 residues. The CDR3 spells CASSSGGFKELFF. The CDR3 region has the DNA TGTGCCAGCAGTTCGGGGGGGTTCAAGGAGCTGTTTTTT.